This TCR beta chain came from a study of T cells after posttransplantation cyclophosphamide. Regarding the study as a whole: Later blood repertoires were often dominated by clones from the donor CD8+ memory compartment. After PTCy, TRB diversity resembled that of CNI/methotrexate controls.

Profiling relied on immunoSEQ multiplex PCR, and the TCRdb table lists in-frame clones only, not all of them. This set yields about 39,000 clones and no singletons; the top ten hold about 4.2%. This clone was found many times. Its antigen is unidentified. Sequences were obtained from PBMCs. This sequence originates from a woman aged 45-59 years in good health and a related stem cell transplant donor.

CDR3 sequence: CAWSRGGKYGYTF. The CDR3 region has the DNA TGTGCCTGGAGTAGGGGGGGTAAATATGGCTACACCTTC. The V and J genes are TRBV30 and TRBJ1-2; weak D call: TRBD1 (6 bases). Germline lookup yields CDR1 GTSNPN and CDR2 SVGIG (reference sequence). The CDR3 covers 13 residues. V dropped 2 bases and J dropped 5 bases, with 12 bases sitting between them.